This T cell receptor (beta chain) came from a study of shared clonotypes between healthy human individuals. Overall study findings and caveats: Several donors held about 5% of naive CD4 clonotypes in common.

The study separated CD4+ cells into CD45RA+ naive and CD45RA-negative memory subsets. Per the study methods: Filtering was not the same, since immunoSEQ gave junction-only sequences without quality scores. Data came from immunoSEQ multiplex PCR; TCRdb stores just in-frame clones and leaves some out. D and trimming come from the DNA, and the V and J calls and clone size come from that table. The sample includes over a million clones, roughly 74% of them seen just once. Germline loops: CDR1 SGHRS, CDR2 YFSETQ. V was clipped by 4 bases and J by 1 base; unmatched bases: 5. This CDR3 comprises 16 residues. Turning to this clone: No antigen is known for it.

The clonotype was recovered from a man aged 18 to 35 in good health. Some clones in this sample may be carry-over from other donors' samples. The sample was memory CD4+ T cells from PBMCs. Subset here: CD45RA-negative fraction. This sequence joins TRBV5-1 and TRBJ1-1; 12 bases fit TRBD1. CDR3 in amino acids: CASSIRDRGRNTEAFF. CDR3 DNA: TGCGCCAGCAGCATCCGGGACAGGGGGCGGAACACTGAAGCTTTCTTT.